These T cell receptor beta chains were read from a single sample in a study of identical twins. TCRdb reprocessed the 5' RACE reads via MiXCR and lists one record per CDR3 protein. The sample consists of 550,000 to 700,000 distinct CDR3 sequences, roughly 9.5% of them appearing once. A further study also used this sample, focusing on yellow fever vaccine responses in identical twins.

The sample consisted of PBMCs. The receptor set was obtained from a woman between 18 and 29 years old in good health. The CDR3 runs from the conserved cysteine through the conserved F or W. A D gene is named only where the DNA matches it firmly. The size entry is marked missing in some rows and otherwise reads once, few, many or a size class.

DNA: TGTGCCAGCAGCCTACAGGGCTATGGGGCCAACGTCCTGACTTTC
CDR3: CASSLQGYGANVLTF
D: -
size: few
J: TRBJ2-6
V: TRBV9

DNA: TGTGCCAGCAGTTTGGGGACTAGCGGGATTTCCGAGCAGTACTTC
CDR3: CASSLGTSGISEQYF
D: TRBD2
size: many
J: TRBJ2-7
V: TRBV6-5

DNA: TGTGCCAGCAGCGGGGGACTAGGGGGAACCTACGAGCAGTACTTC
CDR3: CASSGGLGGTYEQYF
D: TRBD2
size: -
J: TRBJ2-7
V: TRBV3-1

DNA: TGCAGCGTTGAAGGAAAAACAGCTTGGGGGATATACAATGAGCAGTTCTTC
CDR3: CSVEGKTAWGIYNEQFF
D: -
size: -
J: TRBJ2-1
V: TRBV29-1

DNA: TGTGCCAGCAGCCCTAACCCAGCGGGAGCGGTCTACGAGCAGTACTTC
CDR3: CASSPNPAGAVYEQYF
D: TRBD2
size: -
J: TRBJ2-7
V: TRBV7-6

DNA: TGCGCCAGCCACACCGGGGGCACAACTAATGAAAAACTGTTTTTT
CDR3: CASHTGGTTNEKLFF
D: -
size: few
J: TRBJ1-4
V: TRBV5-1

DNA: TGTGCCAGCTCACCAATGCTAGCGGGGGAAGAGACCCAGTACTTC
CDR3: CASSPMLAGEETQYF
D: TRBD2
size: -
J: TRBJ2-5
V: TRBV18

DNA: TGTGCCAGCAGCTTTGGGGGGACCCAAGAGACCCAGTACTTC
CDR3: CASSFGGTQETQYF
D: -
size: many
J: TRBJ2-5
V: TRBV11-2

DNA: TGCAGTGCTAGAGAAGGGACAGGGGTGACCTACGAGCAGTACTTC
CDR3: CSAREGTGVTYEQYF
D: TRBD1
size: few
J: TRBJ2-7
V: TRBV20-1

DNA: TGTGCCAGCAGCCAAGAGCGGGGGCCGGGCACCGGGGAGCTGTTTTTT
CDR3: CASSQERGPGTGELFF
D: -
size: many
J: TRBJ2-2
V: TRBV4-2

DNA: TGCGCCAGCAGCTCTGCGGGGGAATACGAGCAGTACTTC
CDR3: CASSSAGEYEQYF
D: TRBD2
size: -
J: TRBJ2-7
V: TRBV5-1

DNA: TGCAGCGTTGAACCGGGGCTAGCGGCCTCCCAAGAGACCCAGTACTTC
CDR3: CSVEPGLAASQETQYF
D: TRBD2
size: -
J: TRBJ2-5
V: TRBV29-1

DNA: TGTGCCAGCAGCTTAAACTCGCGGGGCCAACTAAATAAGCAGTACTTC
CDR3: CASSLNSRGQLNKQYF
D: -
size: -
J: TRBJ2-7
V: TRBV7-8

DNA: TGTGCCAGCAGCCAAACTGGCCTTAGCACAGATACGCAGTATTTT
CDR3: CASSQTGLSTDTQYF
D: -
size: many
J: TRBJ2-3
V: TRBV3-1

DNA: TGCAGTGCTAGAGATTTGGGACAGGGAACAGATACGCAGTATTTT
CDR3: CSARDLGQGTDTQYF
D: TRBD1
size: -
J: TRBJ2-3
V: TRBV20-1

DNA: TGTGCCATCAGTGAGTCGAGGATTGGGGATAGCACAGATACGCAGTATTTT
CDR3: CAISESRIGDSTDTQYF
D: -
size: few
J: TRBJ2-3
V: TRBV10-3

DNA: TGTGCCAGCACCCGGACCCGGGGAGCTTTCTTT
CDR3: CASTRTRGAFF
D: -
size: many
J: TRBJ1-1
V: TRBV12-3/TRBV12-4

DNA: TGTGCCAGCAGCTCCCAGGCAGGGGTGGATGAGCAGTTCTTC
CDR3: CASSSQAGVDEQFF
D: -
size: many
J: TRBJ2-1
V: TRBV12-3/TRBV12-4

DNA: TGCGCCAGCAGCCAAGACAGTCCCGGCAATGAGCAGTTCTTC
CDR3: CASSQDSPGNEQFF
D: -
size: few
J: TRBJ2-1
V: TRBV4-3

DNA: TGTGCCACCAGTGGAGATCCAGGAGTAAGCACAGATACGCAGTATTTT
CDR3: CATSGDPGVSTDTQYF
D: -
size: many
J: TRBJ2-3
V: TRBV24-1

DNA: TGCAGTGCTAGAGCCCGACTAGCGTCGGATACGCAGTATTTT
CDR3: CSARARLASDTQYF
D: TRBD2
size: -
J: TRBJ2-3
V: TRBV20-1

DNA: TGCGCCAGCAGTGCCTCTCTAGCGCTACGCACAGATACGCAGTATTTT
CDR3: CASSASLALRTDTQYF
D: -
size: -
J: TRBJ2-3
V: TRBV10-1

DNA: TGTGCCAGCAGTTACCGGCCCAAGAGTAGGGGGGCAAGTAAAGATGAGCAGTTCTTC
CDR3: CASSYRPKSRGASKDEQFF
D: -
size: -
J: TRBJ2-1
V: TRBV6-2/TRBV6-3

DNA: TGTGCCAACGGGACAGGGATGTTGGAGACCCAGTACTTC
CDR3: CANGTGMLETQYF
D: TRBD1
size: few
J: TRBJ2-5
V: TRBV28

DNA: TGTGCCACCAGTGACTTTCACCGGGACCGAACCTACAATGAGCAGTTCTTC
CDR3: CATSDFHRDRTYNEQFF
D: -
size: many
J: TRBJ2-1
V: TRBV24-1

DNA: TGCAGTGCTAGAGATCCTACTAGCGGAAGACAAGAGACCCAGTACTTC
CDR3: CSARDPTSGRQETQYF
D: TRBD2
size: -
J: TRBJ2-5
V: TRBV20-1

DNA: TGTGCCAGTAGTATTAGGCAGAAACCCTACGAGCAGTACTTC
CDR3: CASSIRQKPYEQYF
D: -
size: -
J: TRBJ2-7
V: TRBV19

DNA: TGTGCCAGCTCACCGGATTTGGTCGGTGTAGGGGATGAGCAGTTCTTC
CDR3: CASSPDLVGVGDEQFF
D: -
size: -
J: TRBJ2-1
V: TRBV18